The T cell receptor (beta chain) under discussion was sequenced for a study of blood T cell repertoires in COVID-19. Study background: In each case, the material was cDNA or gDNA derived from T cells, B-cell-depleted T cells, or PBMCs.

This CDR3 contains 11 residues. Germline V lookup: CDR1 DFQATT, CDR2 SNEGSKA (reference sequence). V lost 3 bases and J 4 bases, leaving 6 bases between the germline ends. Authors' analysis steps: Scientists estimated how many nucleated cells there were by amplifying reference gene primers. Clones were sequenced by immunoSEQ multiplex PCR, and TCRdb holds only the in-frame ones, with some missing. Clonal size and the V and J genes are those of that table, whereas D and trimming came from the DNA. Of a few hundred thousand clones in the sample, around 90% were seen once. Seattle patients were enrolled while actively infected and followed longitudinally.

What was sequenced was peripheral blood. The genes are TRBV20-1 and TRBJ1-2; D uncertain. This TCR was sampled from a young man with COVID-19, enrolled during active disease. CDR3 region: CSASAGYGYTF. The CDR3 nucleotides read TGCAGTGCTAGTGCAGGCTATGGCTACACCTTC.